This is a list of T cell receptor beta chains from one sample in a study of cytomegalovirus exposure and HLA in healthy donors. Assay used: immunoSEQ multiplex PCR; TCRdb lists only in-frame clones, some missing. The data hold 76,000 or so clones, with about 94% observed a single time. The sequenced sample consisted of PBMCs. These receptors were obtained from a woman in her late teens or twenties in good health and CMV-seronegative. Each CDR3 is given with its conserved first and last residue. Fields, in order: V gene, J gene, clone size, CDR3 protein. Rows give clone size only sometimes, using once, few, many, or a class for an expanded clone.

v_call: TRBV7-2; j_call: TRBJ1-3; clone_size: .; cdr3_aa: CASAQGAPGNTIYF
v_call: TRBV12-5; j_call: TRBJ2-1; clone_size: .; cdr3_aa: CASGWGQNEQFF
v_call: TRBV19; j_call: TRBJ2-2; clone_size: .; cdr3_aa: CASMDKNTGELFF
v_call: TRBV2; j_call: TRBJ2-7; clone_size: .; cdr3_aa: CASSARIYEQYF
v_call: TRBV5-4; j_call: TRBJ2-7; clone_size: once; cdr3_aa: CASSTKAGGYEQYF
v_call: TRBV18; j_call: TRBJ2-7; clone_size: .; cdr3_aa: CASSPPRRERLAEQYF
v_call: TRBV27; j_call: TRBJ1-4; clone_size: .; cdr3_aa: CASSLGGSASEKLFF
v_call: TRBV14; j_call: TRBJ2-1; clone_size: .; cdr3_aa: CASSPLYNEQFF
v_call: TRBV2; j_call: TRBJ1-2; clone_size: .; cdr3_aa: CASSANYGYTF
v_call: TRBV2; j_call: TRBJ1-2; clone_size: .; cdr3_aa: CASSEGRVVYGYTF
v_call: TRBV6-6; j_call: TRBJ1-1; clone_size: .; cdr3_aa: CASSPFGGMNTEAFF
v_call: TRBV6-5; j_call: TRBJ1-5; clone_size: .; cdr3_aa: CASRADRGSNQPQHF
v_call: TRBV6-1; j_call: TRBJ2-2; clone_size: once; cdr3_aa: CASKRQGSNTGELFF
v_call: TRBV4-1; j_call: TRBJ2-7; clone_size: .; cdr3_aa: CASSQETSYEQYF
v_call: TRBV6-6; j_call: TRBJ2-1; clone_size: .; cdr3_aa: CASSTAGRSNNEQFF
v_call: TRBV18; j_call: TRBJ1-1; clone_size: .; cdr3_aa: CASSPTLNTEAFF
v_call: TRBV19; j_call: TRBJ2-1; clone_size: .; cdr3_aa: CASSIGSGDEQFF
v_call: TRBV27; j_call: TRBJ2-2; clone_size: .; cdr3_aa: CASSTRTGLNTGELFF
v_call: TRBV29-1; j_call: TRBJ2-1; clone_size: once; cdr3_aa: CSVAGTGIFF
v_call: TRBV9; j_call: TRBJ2-1; clone_size: once; cdr3_aa: CASSVKLAGPYNEQFF
v_call: TRBV5-8; j_call: TRBJ1-5; clone_size: few; cdr3_aa: CASSPLPVSSLYSNQPQHF
v_call: TRBV19; j_call: TRBJ2-6; clone_size: .; cdr3_aa: CASKIRDRGYSGANVLTF
v_call: TRBV6-1; j_call: TRBJ2-2; clone_size: .; cdr3_aa: CATRQGAGELFF
v_call: TRBV11-3; j_call: TRBJ2-3; clone_size: .; cdr3_aa: CASSWTSGMNYGADTQYF
v_call: TRBV9; j_call: TRBJ1-1; clone_size: .; cdr3_aa: CASSAWEEGTEAFF
v_call: TRBV18; j_call: TRBJ2-3; clone_size: once; cdr3_aa: CASSPLSGRARPDTQYF
v_call: TRBV6-1; j_call: TRBJ1-6; clone_size: .; cdr3_aa: CASSERAGHPLHF
v_call: TRBV2; j_call: TRBJ2-7; clone_size: .; cdr3_aa: CASMRHYEQYF
v_call: TRBV18; j_call: TRBJ1-2; clone_size: .; cdr3_aa: CASSARENYGYTF
v_call: TRBV5-1; j_call: TRBJ2-5; clone_size: .; cdr3_aa: CASSLGDTSQETQYF
v_call: TRBV19; j_call: TRBJ1-2; clone_size: .; cdr3_aa: CASSIVVAGGYGYTF
v_call: TRBV19; j_call: TRBJ2-1; clone_size: .; cdr3_aa: CASSKNGLASNEQFF
v_call: TRBV4-1; j_call: TRBJ2-7; clone_size: .; cdr3_aa: CASSQLRRTGNYEQYF
v_call: TRBV9; j_call: TRBJ1-3; clone_size: .; cdr3_aa: CASNPGNGNTIYF
v_call: TRBV28; j_call: TRBJ2-7; clone_size: .; cdr3_aa: CASSSPAGVPYEQYF
v_call: TRBV30; j_call: TRBJ2-3; clone_size: .; cdr3_aa: CAGGSGSSTQYF
v_call: TRBV13; j_call: TRBJ1-1; clone_size: .; cdr3_aa: CASSLGPGRGHTEAFF
v_call: TRBV28; j_call: TRBJ2-7; clone_size: .; cdr3_aa: CASGIDNSYEQYF
v_call: TRBV5-1; j_call: TRBJ2-2; clone_size: once; cdr3_aa: CASSLPGGTNTGELFF
v_call: TRBV5-1; j_call: TRBJ1-4; clone_size: .; cdr3_aa: CASSQGQTGIEKLFF
v_call: TRBV6-1; j_call: TRBJ2-3; clone_size: .; cdr3_aa: CASSEGPGTQYF
v_call: TRBV28; j_call: TRBJ2-3; clone_size: .; cdr3_aa: CASSLGTGHTDTQYF
v_call: TRBV30; j_call: TRBJ2-7; clone_size: once; cdr3_aa: CAWSQGRRSSYEQYF
v_call: TRBV7-2; j_call: TRBJ2-3; clone_size: .; cdr3_aa: CASSLGGRNTDTQYF
v_call: TRBV19; j_call: TRBJ1-5; clone_size: .; cdr3_aa: CASIRQGGDQPQHF
v_call: TRBV13; j_call: TRBJ2-7; clone_size: once; cdr3_aa: CASSPRDRYYEQYF
v_call: TRBV7-2; j_call: TRBJ2-5; clone_size: .; cdr3_aa: CASSLAGAGETQYF
v_call: TRBV30; j_call: TRBJ2-2; clone_size: .; cdr3_aa: CAWGLATGELFF
v_call: TRBV29-1; j_call: TRBJ2-3; clone_size: few; cdr3_aa: CSVLPYLTSGDTDTQYF
v_call: TRBV7-2; j_call: TRBJ2-5; clone_size: .; cdr3_aa: CASSLVGIFKYF
v_call: TRBV4-1; j_call: TRBJ1-4; clone_size: .; cdr3_aa: CASSQRTGHEKLFF
v_call: TRBV6-5; j_call: TRBJ1-2; clone_size: .; cdr3_aa: CATQDAGVGGYTF
v_call: TRBV4-1; j_call: TRBJ1-1; clone_size: .; cdr3_aa: CASSQSTGNTEAFF
v_call: TRBV19; j_call: TRBJ2-1; clone_size: .; cdr3_aa: CASSPQGGGNNEQFF
v_call: TRBV7-2; j_call: TRBJ2-2; clone_size: .; cdr3_aa: CASSLFWAGDTGELFF
v_call: TRBV19; j_call: TRBJ2-5; clone_size: .; cdr3_aa: CASSPAGGSRWTQYF
v_call: TRBV11-2; j_call: TRBJ2-3; clone_size: .; cdr3_aa: CASRGLAGPPSQYF
v_call: TRBV19; j_call: TRBJ1-2; clone_size: .; cdr3_aa: CASTLQGGNYGYTF
v_call: TRBV5-6; j_call: TRBJ2-7; clone_size: .; cdr3_aa: CASSRVDSYEQYF